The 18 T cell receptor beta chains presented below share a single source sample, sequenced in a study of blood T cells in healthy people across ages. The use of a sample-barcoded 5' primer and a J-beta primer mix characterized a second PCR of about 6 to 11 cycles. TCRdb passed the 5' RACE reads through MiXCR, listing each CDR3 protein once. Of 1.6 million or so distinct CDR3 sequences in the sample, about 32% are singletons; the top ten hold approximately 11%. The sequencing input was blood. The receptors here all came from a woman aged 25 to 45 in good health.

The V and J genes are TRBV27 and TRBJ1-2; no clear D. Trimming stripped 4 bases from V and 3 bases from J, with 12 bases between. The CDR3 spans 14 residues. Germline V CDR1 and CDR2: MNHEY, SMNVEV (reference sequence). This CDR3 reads CASSSFGGHYGYTF. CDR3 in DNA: TGTGCCAGCAGTTCGTTCGGAGGACACTATGGCTACACCTTC.

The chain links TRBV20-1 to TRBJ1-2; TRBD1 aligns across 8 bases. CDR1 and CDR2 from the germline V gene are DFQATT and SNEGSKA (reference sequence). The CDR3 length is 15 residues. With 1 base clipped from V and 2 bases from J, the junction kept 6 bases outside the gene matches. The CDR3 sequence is CSARVTTGDNYGYTF. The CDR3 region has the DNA TGCAGTGCTAGAGTTACGACAGGGGACAACTATGGCTACACCTTC.

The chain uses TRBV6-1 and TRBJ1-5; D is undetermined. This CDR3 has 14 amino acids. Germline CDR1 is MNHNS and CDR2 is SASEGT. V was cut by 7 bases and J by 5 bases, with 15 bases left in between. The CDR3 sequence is CASTVSGYDQPQHF. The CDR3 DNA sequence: TGTGCCAGCACAGTCTCGGGTTACGATCAGCCCCAGCATTTT.

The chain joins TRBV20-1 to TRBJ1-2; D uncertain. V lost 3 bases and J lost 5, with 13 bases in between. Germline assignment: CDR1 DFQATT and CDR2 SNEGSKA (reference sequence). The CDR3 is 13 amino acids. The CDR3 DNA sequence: TGCAGTGCTAGCCTCCCTGACGCGTATGGCTACACCTTC. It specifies CSASLPDAYGYTF.

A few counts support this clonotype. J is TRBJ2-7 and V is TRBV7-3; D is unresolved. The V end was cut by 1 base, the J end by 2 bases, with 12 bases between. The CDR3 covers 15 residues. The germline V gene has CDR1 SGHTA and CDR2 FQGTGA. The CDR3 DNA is TGTGCCAGCAGCTTAAAGTCAGCGTCTCCCTACGAGCAGTACTTC. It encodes CASSLKSASPYEQYF.

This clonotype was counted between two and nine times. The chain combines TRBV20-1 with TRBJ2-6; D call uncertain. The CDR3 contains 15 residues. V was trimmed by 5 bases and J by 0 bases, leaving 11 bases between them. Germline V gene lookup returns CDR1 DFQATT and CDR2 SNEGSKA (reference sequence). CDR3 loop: CSARATSSGANVLTF. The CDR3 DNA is TGCAGTGCTCGAGCGACCAGCTCTGGGGCCAACGTCCTGACTTTC.

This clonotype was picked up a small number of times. The CDR3 DNA reads as TGTGCCTGGACCCCCCGACCCGGGACAGGGGGCTCCTACGAGCAGTACTTC. It encodes CAWTPRPGTGGSYEQYF. This chain links TRBV30 with TRBJ2-7, with TRBD1 identical over 11 bases. The V segment lost 4 bases and the J segment 0 bases; nucleotides outside the gene matches: 11. CDR1 and CDR2 from the germline V gene are GTSNPN and SVGIG (reference sequence). The CDR3 runs to 17 residues. The complete variable domain, with remaining parts taken from reference TRBV30 and TRBJ2-7, reads SQTIHQWPATLVQPVGSPLSLECTVEGTSNPNLYWYRQAAGRGLQLLFYSVGIGQISSEVPQNLSASRPQDRQFILSSKKLLLSDSGFYLCAWTPRPGTGGSYEQYFGPGTRLTVT.

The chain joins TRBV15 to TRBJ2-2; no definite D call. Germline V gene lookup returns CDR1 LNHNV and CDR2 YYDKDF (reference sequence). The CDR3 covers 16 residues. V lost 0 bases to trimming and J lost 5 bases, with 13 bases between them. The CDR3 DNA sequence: TGTGCCACCAGCAGAGATTGGGGAAACCGGACCGGGGAGCTGTTTTTT. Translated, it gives CATSRDWGNRTGELFF.

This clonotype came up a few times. CDR3 DNA sequence: TGTGCCAGCAGCGGTGGCAGGGGGCAAGAGACCCAGTACTTC. This sequence encodes CASSGGRGQETQYF. The chain carries TRBV6-1 and TRBJ2-5, with 7 bases lining up with TRBD1. The germline CDR1 and CDR2 sequences are MNHNS and SASEGT. This CDR3 comprises 14 residues. The V and J ends lost 6 bases and 2 bases, in that order; junction bases with no gene match: 6.

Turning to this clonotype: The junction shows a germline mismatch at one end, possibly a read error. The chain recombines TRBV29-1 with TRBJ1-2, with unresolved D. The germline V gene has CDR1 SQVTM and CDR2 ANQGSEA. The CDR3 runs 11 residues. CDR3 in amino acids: CSIELEYGYTF. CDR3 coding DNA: TGCAGCATTGAGTTGGAATATGGCTACACCTTC.

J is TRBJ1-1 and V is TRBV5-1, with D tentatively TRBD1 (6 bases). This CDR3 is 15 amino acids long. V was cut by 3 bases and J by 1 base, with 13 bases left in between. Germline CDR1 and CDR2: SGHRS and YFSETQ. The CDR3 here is CASSWAGTSNTEAFF. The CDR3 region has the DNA TGCGCCAGCAGCTGGGCCGGGACATCGAACACTGAAGCTTTCTTT.

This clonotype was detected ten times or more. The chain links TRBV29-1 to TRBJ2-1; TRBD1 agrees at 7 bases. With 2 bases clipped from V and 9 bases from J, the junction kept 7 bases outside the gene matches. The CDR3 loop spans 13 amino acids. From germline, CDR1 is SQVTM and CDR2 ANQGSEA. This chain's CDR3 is CSVEQGVRREQFF. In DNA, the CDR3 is TGCAGCGTTGAACAGGGGGTGCGTCGTGAGCAGTTCTTC.

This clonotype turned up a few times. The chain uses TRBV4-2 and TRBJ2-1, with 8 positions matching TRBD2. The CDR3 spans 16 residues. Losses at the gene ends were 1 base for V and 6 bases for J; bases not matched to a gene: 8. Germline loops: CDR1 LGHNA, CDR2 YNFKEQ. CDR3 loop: CASSQALSGGVNEQFF. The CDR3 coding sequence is TGTGCCAGCAGCCAAGCCTTGAGCGGGGGAGTCAATGAGCAGTTCTTC.

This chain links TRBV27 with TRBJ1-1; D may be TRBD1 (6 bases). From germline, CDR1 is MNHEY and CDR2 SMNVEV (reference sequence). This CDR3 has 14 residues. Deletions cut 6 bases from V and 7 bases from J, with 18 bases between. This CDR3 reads CASRPGSRGIEAFF. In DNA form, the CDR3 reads TGTGCCAGCAGACCGGGCTCTAGGGGGATTGAAGCTTTCTTT.

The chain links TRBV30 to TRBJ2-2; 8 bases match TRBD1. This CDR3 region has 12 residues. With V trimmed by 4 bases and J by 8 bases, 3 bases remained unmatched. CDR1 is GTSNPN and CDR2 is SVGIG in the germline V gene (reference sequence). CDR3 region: CAWTGGEGELFF. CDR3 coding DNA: TGTGCCTGGACAGGGGGCGAAGGGGAGCTGTTTTTT.

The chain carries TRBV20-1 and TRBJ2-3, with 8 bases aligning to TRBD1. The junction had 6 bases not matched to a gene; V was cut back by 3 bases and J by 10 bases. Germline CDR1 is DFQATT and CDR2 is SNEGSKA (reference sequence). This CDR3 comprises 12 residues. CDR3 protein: CSARDRVGAQYF. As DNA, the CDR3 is TGCAGTGCTAGGGACAGGGTGGGTGCGCAGTATTTT.

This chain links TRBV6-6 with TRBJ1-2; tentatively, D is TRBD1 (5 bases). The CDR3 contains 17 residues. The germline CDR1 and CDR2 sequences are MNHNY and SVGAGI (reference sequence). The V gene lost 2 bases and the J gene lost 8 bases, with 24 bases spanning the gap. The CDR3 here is CASSYTAVAAQGVGYTF. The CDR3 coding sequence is TGTGCCAGCAGTTACACCGCAGTCGCGGCCCAGGGCGTAGGCTACACCTTC.

In nucleotides, the CDR3 is TGTGCCAGCAGCATAGACAGCTTCAATGAGCAGTTCTTC. This sequence encodes CASSIDSFNEQFF. The chain has TRBV11-1 and TRBJ2-1, with D possibly matching TRBD1 (5 bases). The CDR3 is 13 amino acids. Germline lookup yields CDR1 SGHAT and CDR2 FQDESV (reference sequence). V dropped 5 bases and J dropped 6 bases, with 11 bases sitting between them.